The 26 T cell receptor beta chains below all came from one sample that was sequenced in a study of beta chain features in type 1 diabetes. No antigen has been assigned to these receptors. Sequenced material consisted of expressed TCRB transcripts (all of the isolated RNA was reverse transcribed). The table came from immunoSEQ multiplex PCR; TCRdb's copy has only in-frame clones and leaves some out. The table includes 300,000 or so clones, approximately 9.9% detected once. Whole-study findings and limits: Within each of all four CD4+ subsets, Type 1 diabetes patients had TCRB CDR3s that were moderately but significantly shorter.

Source material: central memory CD4+ T cells from blood. The receptors stem from a man in his thirties or forties with type 1 diabetes.

This clone occurred many times. The chain is built from TRBV7-2 and TRBJ2-7, with D maybe TRBD1 (6 bases). The germline V gene encodes CDR1 SGHTA and CDR2 FQGNSA. CDR3 length equals 13 residues. The V gene lost 5 bases and the J gene lost 6 bases, with 14 bases spanning the gap. CDR3 sequence (DNA): TGTGCCAGCAGCCGGCAGGGGAATGCCGAGCAGTACTTC. Translation: CASSRQGNAEQYF.

This clone was observed at least ten times. The V gene is TRBV29-1, the J gene TRBJ2-1, with D maybe TRBD2 (5 bases). V lost 5 bases and J 8 bases, leaving 19 bases between the germline ends. This CDR3 has 14 residues. CDR1 is SQVTM, CDR2 ANQGSEA, per germline. The CDR3 reads CSVSKGPTDYEQFF. CDR3 DNA sequence: TGCAGCGTTTCGAAGGGCCCAACGGACTATGAGCAGTTCTTC.

Concerning this clone: A junction boundary mismatches the germline segment, possibly from a read error. The sample has other DNA sequences that encode this CDR3 too. The V and J genes are TRBV9 and TRBJ2-3; TRBD2 matches 9 bases. Germline-derived CDR1 and CDR2 are SGDLS and YYNGEE. The CDR3 extends over 15 amino acids. The CDR3 sequence is CASSVSTSGTDTQYF. The CDR3 bases are TGTGCCAGCAGCGTGTCGACTAGCGGAACAGATACGCAATATTTT.

This clone came up a few times. Other DNA sequences from this sample encode an identical CDR3 as well. The genes are TRBV7-2 and TRBJ2-3; D possibly corresponds to TRBD2 (7 bases). V lost 5 bases and J lost 3, with 18 bases in between. Germline CDR1 is SGHTA and CDR2 is FQGNSA. There are 16 residues in the CDR3. The CDR3 nucleotides are TGTGCCAGCAGCCCCCGAGGGGGGGGTGGTACAGATACGCAGTATTTT. It translates to CASSPRGGGGTDTQYF.

This clone showed up just a few times. The J gene is TRBJ2-2, the V gene TRBV7-9; D gene uncertain. Trimming took off 1 base at V and 6 bases at J, with 15 bases between the two ends. The germline V gene has CDR1 SEHNR and CDR2 FQNEAQ (reference sequence). The CDR3 extends over 16 amino acids. CDR3 residues: CASSLGGSRKPGELFF. DNA of the CDR3: TGTGCCAGCAGCTTAGGTGGCAGCCGGAAACCCGGGGAGCTGTTTTTT.

This clone was counted between two and nine times. The gene calls are TRBV28 and TRBJ1-3, with D unclear. Germline V lookup: CDR1 MDHEN, CDR2 SYDVKM. The CDR3 has 15 residues. V lost 7 bases, J lost 2 bases, and 15 bases lay in between. The DNA for the CDR3 is TGTGCCAGCATTCCACCCCGGGGTACTGGAAACACCATATATTTT. This gives the protein CASIPPRGTGNTIYF.

This clone was observed a handful of times. The chain is built from TRBV28 and TRBJ1-1, with TRBD1 matching over 10 bases. The CDR3 runs to 15 residues. With 5 bases clipped from V and 5 bases from J, the junction kept 8 bases outside the gene matches. Germline values: CDR1 MDHEN, CDR2 SYDVKM. The CDR3 sequence: CASSPGQGRGTEAFF. The CDR3 DNA is TGTGCCAGCAGTCCGGGACAGGGGCGAGGGACTGAAGCTTTCTTT.

This chain uses TRBV7-2 with TRBJ2-7; TRBD1 matches at 7 bases. V dropped 2 bases and J dropped 2; count of bases not matched to a gene: 3. Germline CDR1 is SGHTA and CDR2 is FQGNSA. This CDR3 is built from 14 residues. The CDR3 nucleotides read TGTGCCAGCAGCTTACAGGGGGTCCCCTACGAGCAGTACTTC. Protein: CASSLQGVPYEQYF.

The V and J genes are TRBV28 and TRBJ2-5; 8 bases match TRBD2. The CDR3 loop spans 13 amino acids. Per the germline V gene, CDR1 is MDHEN and CDR2 is SYDVKM. The J segment lost 2 bases and the V segment lost 11 bases, leaving 7 bases of the junction unmatched. Here the CDR3 reads CAVGGGYQETQYF. The CDR3 DNA reads TGTGCCGTAGGCGGGGGGTATCAAGAGACCCAGTACTTC.

This clone was seen a few times. The chain combines TRBV19 with TRBJ2-1; D is undetermined. V lost 1 base and J 2 bases, leaving 9 bases between the germline ends. The CDR3 covers 15 residues. Germline V lookup: CDR1 LNHDA, CDR2 SQIVND (reference sequence). CDR3 sequence: CASSIARGAYNEQFF. DNA of the CDR3: TGTGCCAGTAGTATAGCGCGCGGCGCCTACAATGAGCAGTTCTTC.

The rearrangement joins TRBV7-9 to TRBJ2-5, with D possibly TRBD1 on 5 matching bases. The CDR3 extends over 14 amino acids. CDR1 is SEHNR, CDR2 FQNEAQ, per germline (reference sequence). The V end was cut by 0 bases, the J end by 4 bases, with 9 bases between. CDR3 amino acids: CASSLAWGPETQYF. The CDR3 nucleotides are TGTGCCAGCAGCTTAGCGTGGGGCCCAGAGACCCAGTACTTC.

This clone occurred a few times. The chain joins TRBV4-3 to TRBJ2-7; D unclear. V shed 1 base and J shed 3 bases, with 13 bases lying between them. CDR1 LGHNA and CDR2 YSLEER come from the germline V gene. The CDR3 is made up of 15 amino acids. For the CDR3, the DNA is TGCGCCAGCAGCCAAGCATTAAATTTGGGCTACGAGCAGTACTTC. Its protein is CASSQALNLGYEQYF.

This clone was found a few times. The chain links TRBV10-3 to TRBJ1-1; a possible D gene is TRBD1 (5 bases). This CDR3 has 14 amino acids. Trimming stripped 3 bases from V and 1 base from J, with 9 bases between. CDR1 ENHRY and CDR2 SYGVKD come from the germline V gene. Here the CDR3 DNA reads TGTGCCATCAGTGACAGGGCCTCGAACACTGAAGCTTTCTTT. This translates into CAISDRASNTEAFF.

The chain recombines TRBV10-3 with TRBJ2-1, with a possible D match to TRBD1 (6 bases). The length of the CDR3 is 13 residues. V shed 10 bases and J shed 0 bases, with 10 bases lying between them. Germline assignment: CDR1 ENHRY and CDR2 SYGVKD. The CDR3: CATQGSSYNEQFF. The CDR3 nucleotides read TGTGCCACACAGGGTAGCTCCTACAATGAGCAGTTCTTC.

This clone was seen only a few times. The chain carries TRBV5-1 and TRBJ1-1; 11 bases agree with TRBD1. Germline V lookup: CDR1 SGHRS, CDR2 YFSETQ. With V trimmed by 3 bases and J by 4 bases, 2 bases remained unmatched. The CDR3 has 14 amino acids. The DNA of the CDR3 is TGCGCCAGCAGCTCCGGGACAGGGGGCACTGAAGCTTTCTTT. This gives the protein CASSSGTGGTEAFF.

This clone was counted ten times or more. The chain links TRBV19 to TRBJ1-4, with TRBD1 matching over 9 bases. V gave up 9 bases and J gave up 7 bases; unmatched junction bases: 6. This CDR3 spans 13 amino acids. The germline V gene has CDR1 LNHDA and CDR2 SQIVND (reference sequence). The CDR3 region is CASKDRGFEKLFF. The CDR3 DNA reads as TGTGCCAGCAAGGACAGGGGATTTGAAAAACTGTTTTTT.

This clone was counted only a few times. This sequence joins TRBV11-2 and TRBJ2-5; 11 bases agree with TRBD2. Germline trimming cut 1 base from V and 4 bases from J; bases unmatched to any gene: 2. Germline CDR1 reads SGHAT; CDR2 reads FQNNGV. This CDR3 is built from 15 residues. The DNA of the CDR3 is TGTGCCAGCAGCTTAGCGCTAGCGGGGGGAGAGACCCAGTACTTC. Protein: CASSLALAGGETQYF.

V gene TRBV7-9 combines with J gene TRBJ1-2; 7 nucleotides match TRBD1. The CDR3 contains 15 residues. V dropped 5 bases and J dropped 4; count of bases not matched to a gene: 10. Looked up from germline, CDR1 is SEHNR and CDR2 is FQNEAQ (reference sequence). This chain's CDR3 is CASSLGQQPGYGYTF. CDR3 coding DNA: TGTGCCAGCAGCCTGGGACAGCAACCCGGCTATGGCTACACCTTC.

This rearrangement joins TRBV7-9 to TRBJ1-2, with D hard to call. Germline CDR1 reads SEHNR; CDR2 reads FQNEAQ (reference sequence). CDR3 length: 14 amino acids. Trimming pared 5 bases from V and 6 bases from J, leaving 16 bases between. This CDR3 reads CASSTQAESHGYTF. DNA of the CDR3: TGTGCCAGCAGCACCCAAGCGGAGAGCCATGGCTACACCTTC.

This clone was seen a few times. The rearrangement joins TRBV19 to TRBJ1-3; D not certain. The CDR3 totals 11 residues. In germline, CDR1 is LNHDA, CDR2 SQIVND (reference sequence). Trimming left V 5 bases short and J 2 bases short, with 1 base between. The CDR3 DNA reads as TGTGCCAGTAGTCCTGGAAACACCATATATTTT. Translated, it gives CASSPGNTIYF.

This clone was observed a few times. The V and J genes are TRBV2 and TRBJ2-3, with D unresolved. The CDR3 contains 15 residues. Germline V gene lookup returns CDR1 SNHLY and CDR2 FYNNEI. Deletions cut 4 bases from V and 5 bases from J, with 16 bases between. The CDR3 loop reads CASSGLPNGRDTQYF. CDR3 nucleotides: TGTGCCAGCAGTGGGCTCCCTAATGGTAGAGATACGCAGTATTTT.

This clone was detected a few times. CDR3: CAIGGSDTQYF. The CDR3 DNA is TGTGCCATCGGCGGTAGTGATACGCAGTATTTT. The chain joins TRBV10-3 to TRBJ2-3; D unclear. Trimming removed 8 bases at V and 6 bases at J, with 9 bases between. CDR1 and CDR2 from the germline V gene are ENHRY and SYGVKD. CDR3 length: 11 amino acids.

This CDR3 is CASSIDGRPAETQYF. CDR3 sequence (DNA): TGTGCCAGTAGTATAGATGGACGGCCGGCGGAGACCCAGTACTTC. The rearrangement uses TRBV19 and TRBJ2-5, with unresolved D. The V end lost 0 bases, the J end lost 5 bases, and 13 bases lay between the germline ends. CDR3 length equals 15 residues. The germline V gene has CDR1 LNHDA and CDR2 SQIVND (reference sequence).

The chain couples TRBV11-2 to TRBJ1-5; D is perhaps TRBD1 (6 bases). The V and J ends lost 2 bases and 5 bases respectively, with 13 bases between them. This CDR3 is built from 15 residues. In germline, CDR1 is SGHAT, CDR2 FQNNGV. The CDR3 region is CASSLSGQGYQPQHF. CDR3 nucleotides: TGTGCCAGCAGCTTATCGGGGCAGGGGTATCAGCCCCAGCATTTT. The complete variable domain, with remaining parts taken from reference TRBV11-2 and TRBJ1-5, reads EAGVAQSPRYKIIEKRQSVAFWCNPISGHATLYWYQQILGQGPKLLIQFQNNGVVDDSQLPKDRFSAERLKGVDSTLKIQPAKLEDSAVYLCASSLSGQGYQPQHFGDGTRLSIL.

This clone was seen more than once but under ten times. The rearrangement joins TRBV5-1 to TRBJ2-1; 11 bases align to TRBD2. This CDR3 region has 17 residues. V gave up 0 bases and J gave up 0 bases; unmatched junction bases: 2. Germline CDR1 SGHRS, CDR2 YFSETQ. This chain's CDR3 is CASSLETSGVSYNEQFF. DNA of the CDR3: TGCGCCAGCAGCTTGGAGACTAGCGGGGTCTCCTACAATGAGCAGTTCTTC.

The CDR3 protein is CASSSGQGLYSNQPQHF. In DNA form, the CDR3 reads TGTGCCAGCAGCTCGGGACAGGGACTTTATAGCAATCAGCCCCAGCATTTT. The chain has TRBV7-9 and TRBJ1-5; 9 nucleotides line up with TRBD1. The CDR3 is 17 amino acids. The germline V gene has CDR1 SEHNR and CDR2 FQNEAQ (reference sequence). J gave up 0 bases and V 4 bases, and 7 bases lay outside the gene matches.